The rows below give T cell receptor beta chains drawn from one sample of a study of T cells in Graves' hyperthyroidism and ophthalmopathy. TCRdb independently ran MiXCR on the multiplex PCR reads; one entry per CDR3 protein. The sample has approximately 710,000 distinct CDR3 sequences; 17% are singletons. The material sequenced was blood. These receptors were collected from a man aged 50 or older with Graves' hyperthyroidism. The CDR3 runs from the conserved cysteine through the conserved F or W. Each record gives: clone size, J gene, V gene, D gene, CDR3 protein, CDR3 DNA. The D gene is left open where the match is weak. Clone size is shown for a subset of rows, as once, few, many or a class of expanded clone.

>many|TRBJ2-7|TRBV7-2|TRBD2
CASSLVSGRKNEQYF
TGTGCCAGCAGCTTAGTTAGCGGGAGAAAGAACGAGCAGTACTTC
>-|TRBJ2-1|TRBV6-5|TRBD1
CASSDSAGQGIVGAYNEQFF
TGTGCCAGCAGCGACTCCGCGGGACAGGGAATTGTTGGTGCCTACAATGAGCAGTTCTTC
>many|TRBJ1-4|TRBV7-8|TRBD1
CASSLGTGGINEKLFF
TGTGCCAGCAGCTTAGGGACAGGGGGGATTAATGAAAAACTGTTTTTT
>many|TRBJ2-3|TRBV28|-
CASLGAGSTDTQYF
TGTGCCAGCTTGGGGGCGGGCAGCACAGATACGCAGTATTTT
>-|TRBJ1-5|TRBV5-1|TRBD1
CASSPGTGNNQPQHF
TGCGCCAGCAGCCCCGGGACAGGGAACAATCAGCCCCAGCATTTT
>-|TRBJ2-7|TRBV11-2|-
CASSLHGTDSYEQYF
TGTGCCAGCAGCTTACATGGGACTGATTCCTACGAGCAGTACTTC
>-|TRBJ2-1|TRBV9|TRBD2
CASSLEMLAGGLINEQFF
TGTGCCAGCAGCTTGGAAATGTTAGCGGGAGGGCTTATAAATGAGCAGTTCTTC
>-|TRBJ2-7|TRBV7-2|-
CASSLASLGRALREQYF
TGTGCCAGCAGCTTAGCCTCATTGGGCAGGGCTCTTAGGGAGCAGTACTTC
>many|TRBJ1-1|TRBV7-3|-
CASSLSVDTEAFF
TGTGCCAGCAGCTTAAGTGTCGACACTGAAGCTTTCTTT
>few|TRBJ2-4|TRBV7-9|-
CASSLGGSDIQYF
TGTGCCAGCAGCTTGGGTGGGAGTGACATTCAGTACTTC
>-|TRBJ1-1|TRBV3-1|TRBD1
CASSQGTGDTEAFF
TGTGCCAGCAGCCAAGGGACAGGGGACACTGAAGCTTTCTTT
>-|TRBJ2-7|TRBV7-9|-
CASSLYTSEQYF
TGTGCCAGCAGCTTATACACGTCCGAGCAGTACTTC
>-|TRBJ1-4|TRBV30|TRBD1
CAWSGQFNEKLFF
TGTGCCTGGTCGGGACAGTTTAATGAAAAACTGTTTTTT
>few|TRBJ1-2|TRBV3-1|-
CASSPEGGTIYGYTF
TGTGCCAGCAGCCCCGAGGGCGGGACAATCTATGGCTACACCTTC
>many|TRBJ1-5|TRBV24-1|TRBD1
CATSGQGNQPQHF
TGTGCCACTTCTGGACAGGGGAATCAGCCCCAGCATTTT
>many|TRBJ1-3|TRBV12-3/TRBV12-4|-
CASSQAGRSSGNTIYF
TGTGCCAGCAGTCAGGCCGGACGGAGCTCTGGAAACACCATATATTTT
>many|TRBJ2-7|TRBV6-5|TRBD2
CASSYSSGTTYEQYF
TGTGCCAGCAGTTACTCTAGCGGGACGACCTACGAGCAGTACTTC
>many|TRBJ1-1|TRBV7-9|-
CASSLFPQNTEAFF
TGTGCCAGCAGCTTATTCCCACAGAACACTGAAGCTTTCTTT
>-|TRBJ2-7|TRBV20-1|TRBD2
CSARDPGLAVSYEQYF
TGCAGTGCTAGAGATCCTGGACTAGCGGTCTCCTACGAGCAGTACTTC
>many|TRBJ2-2|TRBV24-1|TRBD1
CATSDWSKGAHTGELFF
TGTGCCACCAGTGATTGGAGTAAGGGGGCGCACACCGGGGAGCTGTTTTTT
>few|TRBJ2-2|TRBV29-1|-
CSVLRSDTGELSF
TGCAGCGTGCTAAGGTCTGACACCGGGGAGCTGTCTTTT
>-|TRBJ2-2|TRBV24-1|-
CATSYAGTQNTGELFF
TGTGCCACCAGTTATGCCGGGACGCAGAACACCGGGGAGCTGTTTTTT
>many|TRBJ2-2|TRBV28|-
CASKTGNRNTGELFF
TGTGCCAGCAAGACGGGAAATCGGAACACCGGGGAGCTGTTTTTT
>many|TRBJ1-1|TRBV2|-
CASRQGITEAFF
TGTGCCAGCAGACAGGGAATCACTGAAGCTTTCTTT
>-|TRBJ1-5|TRBV5-1|-
CASLPGVGYSNQPQHF
TGCGCCAGCCTCCCCGGGGTCGGCTATAGCAATCAGCCCCAGCATTTT
>few|TRBJ2-7|TRBV7-3|TRBD2
CASSLTGEGPEQYF
TGTGCCAGCAGCTTAACGGGGGAGGGCCCCGAGCAGTACTTC
>few|TRBJ2-3|TRBV20-1|TRBD1
CSASFNRDRETQYF
TGCAGTGCTAGCTTTAACCGGGACAGAGAAACGCAGTATTTT
>-|TRBJ2-1|TRBV6-1|-
CASSRAGVNEQFF
TGTGCCAGCAGCCGGGCCGGGGTCAATGAGCAGTTCTTC
>-|TRBJ1-1|TRBV12-3/TRBV12-4|-
CASSSYLNTEAFF
TGTGCCAGCAGTTCGTATTTGAACACTGAAGCTTTCTTT
>-|TRBJ2-1|TRBV9|-
CASSVEESSSYNEQFF
TGTGCCAGCAGCGTAGAGGAGTCTAGCTCCTACAATGAGCAGTTCTTC
>many|TRBJ1-1|TRBV18|-
CASLATSDTEAFF
TGTGCCAGCTTAGCCACGTCGGACACTGAAGCTTTCTTT
>many|TRBJ2-3|TRBV3-1|-
CASSQDQGRTDTQYF
TGTGCCAGCAGCCAAGATCAGGGGCGCACAGATACGCAGTATTTT
>many|TRBJ2-2|TRBV6-1|TRBD1
CASRKGQGSTGELFF
TGTGCCAGCAGAAAGGGACAGGGCAGCACCGGGGAGCTGTTTTTT
>many|TRBJ1-1|TRBV7-9|-
CASSRRGAVRAEAFF
TGTGCCAGCAGCCGTCGCGGGGCGGTTCGCGCTGAAGCTTTCTTT
>many|TRBJ2-1|TRBV27|-
CASSLNGRGWDEQFF
TGTGCCAGCAGTTTAAACGGGAGAGGGTGGGATGAGCAGTTCTTC
>many|TRBJ1-1|TRBV19|-
CASSTPALDLDTEAFF
TGTGCCAGTAGTACTCCCGCTCTGGACCTGGACACTGAAGCTTTCTTT
>-|TRBJ1-1|TRBV10-3|-
CAISESSQGGEAFF
TGTGCCATCAGTGAGTCAAGTCAGGGTGGTGAAGCTTTCTTT
>many|TRBJ1-6|TRBV2|-
CASSERGGLRGNSPLHF
TGTGCCAGCAGTGAACGCGGCGGATTGAGAGGGAATTCACCCCTCCACTTT
>many|TRBJ2-4|TRBV11-2|-
CASSLDWQGGNIQYF
TGTGCCAGCAGCTTAGATTGGCAGGGGGGAAACATTCAGTACTTC
>many|TRBJ2-7|TRBV20-1|-
CSARHHYSLGEQYF
TGCAGTGCTAGGCATCATTATAGCTTAGGTGAGCAGTACTTC
>few|TRBJ2-7|TRBV7-9|-
CASSSIGTVYEQYF
TGTGCCAGCAGCTCTATCGGCACTGTCTACGAGCAGTACTTC
>-|TRBJ1-2|TRBV10-3|-
CAISARWGSGYGYTF
TGTGCCATCAGTGCACGATGGGGAAGCGGGTATGGCTACACCTTC
>-|TRBJ2-7|TRBV20-1|-
CSAKRTRWASYEQYF
TGCAGTGCTAAGCGGACCCGCTGGGCCTCCTACGAGCAGTACTTC
>many|TRBJ2-2|TRBV12-5|TRBD1
CASGSTGENTGELFF
TGTGCTAGTGGTTCGACAGGGGAGAACACCGGGGAGCTGTTTTTT